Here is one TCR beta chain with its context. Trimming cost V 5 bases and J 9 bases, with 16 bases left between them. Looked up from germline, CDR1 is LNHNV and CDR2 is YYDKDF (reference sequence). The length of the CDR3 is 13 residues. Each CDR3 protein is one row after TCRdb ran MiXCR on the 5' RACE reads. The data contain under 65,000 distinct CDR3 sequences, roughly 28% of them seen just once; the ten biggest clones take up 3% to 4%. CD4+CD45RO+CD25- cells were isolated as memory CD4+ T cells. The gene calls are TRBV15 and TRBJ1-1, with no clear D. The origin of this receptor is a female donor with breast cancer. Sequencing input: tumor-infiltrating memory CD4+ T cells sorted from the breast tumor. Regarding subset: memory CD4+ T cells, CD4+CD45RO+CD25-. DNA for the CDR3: TGTGCCACCAGCCCCGGAGGCAGGAGACAAGCTTTCTTT. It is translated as CATSPGGRRQAFF.